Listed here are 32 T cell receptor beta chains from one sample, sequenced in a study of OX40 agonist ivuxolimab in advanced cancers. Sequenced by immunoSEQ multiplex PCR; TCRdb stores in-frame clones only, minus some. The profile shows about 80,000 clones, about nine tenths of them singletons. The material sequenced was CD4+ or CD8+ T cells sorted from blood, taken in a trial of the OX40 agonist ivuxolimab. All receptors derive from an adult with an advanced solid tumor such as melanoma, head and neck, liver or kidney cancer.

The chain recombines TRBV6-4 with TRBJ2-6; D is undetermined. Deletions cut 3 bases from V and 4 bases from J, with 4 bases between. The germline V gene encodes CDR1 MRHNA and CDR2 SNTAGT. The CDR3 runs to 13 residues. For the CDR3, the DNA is TGTGCCAGCAGTGAGTGGGGGGCCAACGTCCTGACTTTC. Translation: CASSEWGANVLTF.

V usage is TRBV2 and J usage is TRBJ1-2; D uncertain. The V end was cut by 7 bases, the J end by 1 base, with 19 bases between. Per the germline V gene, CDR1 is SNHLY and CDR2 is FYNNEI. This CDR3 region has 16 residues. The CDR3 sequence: CASIRLTNPHNYGYTF. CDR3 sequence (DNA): TGTGCCAGCATCAGACTTACCAACCCCCATAACTATGGCTACACCTTC.

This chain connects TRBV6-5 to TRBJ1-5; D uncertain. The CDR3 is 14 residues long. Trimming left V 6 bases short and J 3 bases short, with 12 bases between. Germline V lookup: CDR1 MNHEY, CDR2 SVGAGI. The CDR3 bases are TGTGCCAGCAGCCCCGGACGGGTCAATCAGCCCCAGCATTTT. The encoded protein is CASSPGRVNQPQHF.

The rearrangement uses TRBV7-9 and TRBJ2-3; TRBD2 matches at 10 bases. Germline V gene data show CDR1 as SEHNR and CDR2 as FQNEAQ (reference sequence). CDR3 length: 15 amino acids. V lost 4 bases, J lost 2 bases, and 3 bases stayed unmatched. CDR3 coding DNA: TGTGCCAGCAGCTCAGCGGGGGGGTACACAGATACGCAGTATTTT. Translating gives CASSSAGGYTDTQYF.

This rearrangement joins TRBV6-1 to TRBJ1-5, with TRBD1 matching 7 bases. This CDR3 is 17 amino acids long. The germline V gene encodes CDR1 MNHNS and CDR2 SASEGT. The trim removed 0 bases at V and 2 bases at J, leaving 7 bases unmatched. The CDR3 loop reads CASSEALRQGGNQPQHF. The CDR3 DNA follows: TGTGCCAGCAGTGAAGCGCTTCGGCAGGGGGGCAATCAGCCCCAGCATTTT.

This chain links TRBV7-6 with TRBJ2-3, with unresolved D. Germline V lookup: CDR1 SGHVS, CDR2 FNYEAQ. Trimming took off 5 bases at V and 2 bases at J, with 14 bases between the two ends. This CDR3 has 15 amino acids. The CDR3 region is CASSPLNVPTDTQYF. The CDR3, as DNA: TGTGCCAGCAGCCCCCTTAACGTCCCCACAGATACGCAGTATTTT.

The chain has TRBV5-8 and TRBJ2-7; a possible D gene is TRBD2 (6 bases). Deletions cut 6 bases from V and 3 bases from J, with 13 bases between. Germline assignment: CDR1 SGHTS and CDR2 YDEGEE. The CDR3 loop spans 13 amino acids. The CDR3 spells CASTGTESYEQYF. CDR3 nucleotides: TGTGCCAGCACGGGGACTGAGAGCTACGAGCAGTACTTC.

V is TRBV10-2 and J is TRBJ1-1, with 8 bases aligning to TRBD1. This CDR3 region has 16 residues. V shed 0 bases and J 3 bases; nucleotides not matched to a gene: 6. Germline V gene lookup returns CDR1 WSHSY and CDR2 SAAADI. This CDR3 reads CASSESLQGAHTEAFF. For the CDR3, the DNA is TGCGCCAGCAGTGAGTCCCTCCAGGGGGCCCACACTGAAGCTTTCTTT.

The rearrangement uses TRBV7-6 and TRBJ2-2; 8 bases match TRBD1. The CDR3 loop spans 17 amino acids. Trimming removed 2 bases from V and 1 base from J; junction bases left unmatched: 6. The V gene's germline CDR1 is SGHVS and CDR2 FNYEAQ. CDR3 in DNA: TGTGCCAGCAGCTTATTTGGGGGGACAGGGAACACCGGGGAGCTGTTTTTT. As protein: CASSLFGGTGNTGELFF.

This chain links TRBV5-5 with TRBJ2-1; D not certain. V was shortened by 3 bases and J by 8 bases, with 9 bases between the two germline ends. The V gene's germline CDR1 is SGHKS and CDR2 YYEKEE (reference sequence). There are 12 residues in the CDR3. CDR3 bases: TGTGCCAGCAGCTCGGTTGACTATGAGCAGTTCTTC. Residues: CASSSVDYEQFF.

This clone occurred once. The CDR3 here is CASSQDRRVPEAFF. In DNA, the CDR3 is TGCGCCAGCAGCCAAGACCGGCGAGTCCCTGAAGCTTTCTTT. The chain couples TRBV4-1 to TRBJ1-1; D call uncertain. The CDR3 spans 14 residues. The germline V gene has CDR1 MGHRA and CDR2 YSYEKL. Deletions cut 0 bases from V and 6 bases from J, with 11 bases between.

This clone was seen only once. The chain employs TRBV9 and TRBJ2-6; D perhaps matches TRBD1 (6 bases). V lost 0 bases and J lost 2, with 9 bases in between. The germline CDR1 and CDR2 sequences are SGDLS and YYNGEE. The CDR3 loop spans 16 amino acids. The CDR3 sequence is CASSVDWGPGANVLTF. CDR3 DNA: TGTGCCAGCAGCGTAGATTGGGGGCCTGGGGCCAACGTCCTGACTTTC.

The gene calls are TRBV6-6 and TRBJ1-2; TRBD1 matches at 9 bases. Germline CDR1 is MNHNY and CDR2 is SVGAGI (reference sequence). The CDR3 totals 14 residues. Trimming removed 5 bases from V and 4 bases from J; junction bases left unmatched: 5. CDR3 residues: CASSKQGAGYGYTF. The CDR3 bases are TGTGCCAGCAGTAAACAGGGGGCGGGCTATGGCTACACCTTC.

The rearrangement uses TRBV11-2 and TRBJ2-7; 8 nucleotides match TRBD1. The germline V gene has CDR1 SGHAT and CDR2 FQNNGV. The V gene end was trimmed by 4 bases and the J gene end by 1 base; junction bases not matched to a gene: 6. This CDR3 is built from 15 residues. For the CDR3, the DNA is TGTGCCAGCAGCTCCCGGGACAGGAAATCCTACGAGCAGTACTTC. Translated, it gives CASSSRDRKSYEQYF.

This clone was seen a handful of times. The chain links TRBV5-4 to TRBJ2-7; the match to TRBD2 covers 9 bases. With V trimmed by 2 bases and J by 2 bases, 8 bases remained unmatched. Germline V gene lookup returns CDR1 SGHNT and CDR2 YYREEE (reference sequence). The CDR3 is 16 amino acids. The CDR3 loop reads CASSLGLAGETYEQYF. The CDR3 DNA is TGTGCCAGCAGCTTAGGATTAGCGGGAGAAACCTACGAGCAGTACTTC.

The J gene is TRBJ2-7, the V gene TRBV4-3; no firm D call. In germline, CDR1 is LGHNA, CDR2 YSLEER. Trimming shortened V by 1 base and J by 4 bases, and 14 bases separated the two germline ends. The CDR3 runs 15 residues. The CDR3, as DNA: TGCGCCAGCAGCCAAGGAGGTGTGGGTTGGTACGAGCAGTACTTC. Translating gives CASSQGGVGWYEQYF.

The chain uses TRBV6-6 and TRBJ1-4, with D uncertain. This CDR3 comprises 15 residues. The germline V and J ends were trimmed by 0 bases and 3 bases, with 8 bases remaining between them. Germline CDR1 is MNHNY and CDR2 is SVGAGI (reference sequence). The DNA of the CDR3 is TGTGCCAGCAGTTACTCATGGGAGGCTAATGAAAAACTGTTTTTT. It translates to CASSYSWEANEKLFF.

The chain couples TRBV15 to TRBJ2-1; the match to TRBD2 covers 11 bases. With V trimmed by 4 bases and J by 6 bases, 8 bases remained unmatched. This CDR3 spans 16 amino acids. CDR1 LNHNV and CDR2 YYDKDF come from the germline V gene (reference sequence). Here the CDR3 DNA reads TGTGCCACCAGCAAAGGTTCAGGGACTAGCGGCAATGAGCAGTTCTTC. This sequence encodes CATSKGSGTSGNEQFF. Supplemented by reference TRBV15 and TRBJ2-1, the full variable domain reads DAMVIQNPRYQVTQFGKPVTLSCSQTLNHNVMYWYQQKSSQAPKLLFHYYDKDFNNEADTPDNFQSRRPNTSFCFLDIRSPGLGDTAMYLCATSKGSGTSGNEQFFGPGTRLTVL.

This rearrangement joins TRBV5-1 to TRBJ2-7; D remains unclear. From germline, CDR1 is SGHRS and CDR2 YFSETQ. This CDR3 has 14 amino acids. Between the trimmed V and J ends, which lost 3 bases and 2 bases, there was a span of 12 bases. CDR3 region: CASSWGTETYEQYF. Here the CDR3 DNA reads TGCGCCAGCAGCTGGGGTACGGAAACCTACGAGCAGTACTTC.

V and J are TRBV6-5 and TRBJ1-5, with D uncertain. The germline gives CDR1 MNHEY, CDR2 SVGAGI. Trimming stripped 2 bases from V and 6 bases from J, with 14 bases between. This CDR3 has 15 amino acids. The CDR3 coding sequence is TGTGCCAGCAGTTACGGTTGGGGTGGAGGTCAGCCCCAGCATTTT. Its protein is CASSYGWGGGQPQHF.

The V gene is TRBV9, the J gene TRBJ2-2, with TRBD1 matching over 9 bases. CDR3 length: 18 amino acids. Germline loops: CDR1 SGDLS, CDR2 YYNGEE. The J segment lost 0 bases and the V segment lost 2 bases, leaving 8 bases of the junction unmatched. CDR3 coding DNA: TGTGCCAGCAGCGTTTTAGTTACAGGGGGCTCGAACACCGGGGAGCTGTTTTTT. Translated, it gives CASSVLVTGGSNTGELFF.

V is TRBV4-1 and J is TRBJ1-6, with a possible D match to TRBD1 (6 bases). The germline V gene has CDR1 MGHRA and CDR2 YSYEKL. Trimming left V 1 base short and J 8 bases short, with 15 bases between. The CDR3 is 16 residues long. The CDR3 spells CASSQVIAGADSPLHF. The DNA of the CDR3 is TGCGCCAGCAGCCAAGTAATCGCAGGGGCTGATTCACCCCTCCACTTT.

The CDR3 spells CASSYHNSYNEQFF. The DNA for the CDR3 is TGTGCCAGCAGTTACCACAACTCCTACAATGAGCAGTTCTTC. This rearrangement joins TRBV6-5 to TRBJ2-1; D gene unclear. V lost 2 bases and J 0 bases, leaving 5 bases between the germline ends. Germline V lookup: CDR1 MNHEY, CDR2 SVGAGI. This CDR3 spans 14 amino acids.

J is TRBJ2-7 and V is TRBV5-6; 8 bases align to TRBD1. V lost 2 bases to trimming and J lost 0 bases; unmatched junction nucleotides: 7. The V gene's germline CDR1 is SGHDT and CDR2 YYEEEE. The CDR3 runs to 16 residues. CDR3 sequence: CASSFRQGPLSYEQYF. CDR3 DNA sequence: TGTGCCAGCAGCTTCAGACAGGGGCCCCTCTCCTACGAGCAGTACTTC. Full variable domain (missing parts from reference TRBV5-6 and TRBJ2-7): DAGVTQSPTHLIKTRGQQVTLRCSPKSGHDTVSWYQQALGQGPQFIFQYYEEEERQRGNFPDRFSGHQFPNYSSELNVNALLLGDSALYLCASSFRQGPLSYEQYFGPGTRLTVT.

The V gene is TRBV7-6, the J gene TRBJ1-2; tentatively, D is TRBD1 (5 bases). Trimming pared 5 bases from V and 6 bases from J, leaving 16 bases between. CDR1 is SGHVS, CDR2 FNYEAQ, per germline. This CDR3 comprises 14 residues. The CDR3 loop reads CASSPGGLGDGYTF. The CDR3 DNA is TGTGCCAGCAGCCCGGGGGGGTTAGGAGATGGCTACACCTTC.

The CDR3 region is CASSQSASGGQETQYF. The CDR3 DNA is TGCGCCAGCAGCCAATCGGCTAGCGGGGGGCAAGAGACCCAGTACTTC. The rearrangement links TRBV4-3 to TRBJ2-5; 11 bases align to TRBD2. The germline CDR1 and CDR2 sequences are LGHNA and YSLEER. With V trimmed by 2 bases and J by 2 bases, 4 bases remained unmatched. The CDR3 consists of 16 residues.

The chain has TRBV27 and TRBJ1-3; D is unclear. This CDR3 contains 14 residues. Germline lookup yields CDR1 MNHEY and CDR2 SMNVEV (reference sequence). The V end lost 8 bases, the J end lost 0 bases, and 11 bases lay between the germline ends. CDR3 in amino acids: CASLAESSGNTIYF. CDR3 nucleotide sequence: TGTGCCAGCCTGGCAGAGAGCTCTGGAAACACCATATATTTT.

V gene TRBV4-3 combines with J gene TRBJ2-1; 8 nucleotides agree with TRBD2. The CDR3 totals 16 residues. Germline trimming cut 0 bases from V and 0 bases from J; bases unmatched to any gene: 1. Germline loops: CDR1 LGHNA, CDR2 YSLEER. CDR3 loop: CASSQESGGSYNEQFF. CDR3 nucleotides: TGCGCCAGCAGCCAAGAAAGCGGGGGCTCCTACAATGAGCAGTTCTTC.

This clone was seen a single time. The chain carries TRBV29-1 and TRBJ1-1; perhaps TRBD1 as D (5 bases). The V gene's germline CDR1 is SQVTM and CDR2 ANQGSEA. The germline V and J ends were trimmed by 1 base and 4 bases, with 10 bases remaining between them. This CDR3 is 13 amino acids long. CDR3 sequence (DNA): TGCAGCGTTGAAGGGGGGGAGAGCACTGAAGCTTTCTTT. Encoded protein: CSVEGGESTEAFF.

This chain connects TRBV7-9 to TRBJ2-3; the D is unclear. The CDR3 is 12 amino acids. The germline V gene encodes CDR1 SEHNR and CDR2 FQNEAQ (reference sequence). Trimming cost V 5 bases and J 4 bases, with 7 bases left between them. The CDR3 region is CASSNGPDTQYF. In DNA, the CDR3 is TGTGCCAGCAGCAATGGCCCAGATACGCAGTATTTT.

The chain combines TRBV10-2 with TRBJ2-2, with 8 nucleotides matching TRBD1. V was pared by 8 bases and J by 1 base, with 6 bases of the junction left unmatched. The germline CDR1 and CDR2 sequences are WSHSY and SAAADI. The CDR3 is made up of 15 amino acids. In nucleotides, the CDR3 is TGCGCCAGCTCGTGGGGACAGGTGAACACCGGGGAGCTGTTTTTT. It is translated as CASSWGQVNTGELFF.

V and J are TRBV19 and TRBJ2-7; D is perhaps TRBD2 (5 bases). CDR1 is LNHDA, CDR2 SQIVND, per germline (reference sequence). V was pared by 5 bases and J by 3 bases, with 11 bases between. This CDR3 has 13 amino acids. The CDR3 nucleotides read TGTGCCAGTAGTCCGGGGAATCTCTACGAGCAGTACTTC. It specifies CASSPGNLYEQYF. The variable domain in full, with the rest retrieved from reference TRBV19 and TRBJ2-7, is DGGITQSPKYLFRKEGQNVTLSCEQNLNHDAMYWYRQDPGQGLRLIYYSQIVNDFQKGDIAEGYSVSREKKESFPLTVTSAQKNPTAFYLCASSPGNLYEQYFGPGTRLTVT.